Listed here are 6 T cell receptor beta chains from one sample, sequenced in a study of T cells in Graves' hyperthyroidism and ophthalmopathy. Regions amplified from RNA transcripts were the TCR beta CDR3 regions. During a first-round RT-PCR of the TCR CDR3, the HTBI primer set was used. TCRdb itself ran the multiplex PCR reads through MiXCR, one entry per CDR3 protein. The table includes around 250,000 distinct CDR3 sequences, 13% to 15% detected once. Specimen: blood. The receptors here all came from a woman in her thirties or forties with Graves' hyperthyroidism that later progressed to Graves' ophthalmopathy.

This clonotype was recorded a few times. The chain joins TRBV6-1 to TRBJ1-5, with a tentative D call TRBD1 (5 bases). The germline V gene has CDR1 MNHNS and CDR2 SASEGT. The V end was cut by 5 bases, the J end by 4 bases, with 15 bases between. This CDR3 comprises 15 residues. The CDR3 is CASSKGDRENQPQHF. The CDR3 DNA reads TGTGCCAGCAGTAAAGGTGACAGAGAAAATCAGCCCCAGCATTTT.

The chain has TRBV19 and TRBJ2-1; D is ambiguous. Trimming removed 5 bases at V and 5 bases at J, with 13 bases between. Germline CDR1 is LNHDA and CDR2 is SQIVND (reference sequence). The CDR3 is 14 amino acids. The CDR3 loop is CASSWIFRDNEQFF. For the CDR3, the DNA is TGTGCCAGTAGTTGGATTTTTCGGGACAATGAGCAGTTCTTC.

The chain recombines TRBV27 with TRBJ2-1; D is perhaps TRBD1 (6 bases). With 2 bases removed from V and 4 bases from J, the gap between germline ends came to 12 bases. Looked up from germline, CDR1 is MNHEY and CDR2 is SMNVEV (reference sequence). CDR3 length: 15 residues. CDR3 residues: CASSLTPGQYNEQFF. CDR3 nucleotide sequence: TGTGCCAGCAGTTTAACCCCCGGACAGTACAATGAGCAGTTCTTC.

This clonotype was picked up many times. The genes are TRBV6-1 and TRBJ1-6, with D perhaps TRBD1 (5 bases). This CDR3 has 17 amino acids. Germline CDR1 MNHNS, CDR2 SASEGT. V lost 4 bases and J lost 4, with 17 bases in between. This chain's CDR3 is CASSALRDGIYNSPLHF. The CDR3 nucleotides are TGTGCCAGCAGTGCCCTCCGGGACGGGATTTATAATTCACCCCTCCACTTT.

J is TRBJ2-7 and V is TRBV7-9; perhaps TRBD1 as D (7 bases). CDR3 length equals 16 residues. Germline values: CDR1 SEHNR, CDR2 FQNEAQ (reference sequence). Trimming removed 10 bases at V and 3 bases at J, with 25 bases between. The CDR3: CATVDRRGVSYYEQYF. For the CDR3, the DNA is TGTGCCACCGTGGACCGCAGGGGGGTCTCCTACTACGAGCAGTACTTC.

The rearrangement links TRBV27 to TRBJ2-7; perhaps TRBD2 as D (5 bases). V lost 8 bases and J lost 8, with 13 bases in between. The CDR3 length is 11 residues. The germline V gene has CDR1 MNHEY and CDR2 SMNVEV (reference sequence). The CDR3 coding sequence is TGTGCCAGCGGACTTATAACCAAGCAGTACTTC. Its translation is CASGLITKQYF.